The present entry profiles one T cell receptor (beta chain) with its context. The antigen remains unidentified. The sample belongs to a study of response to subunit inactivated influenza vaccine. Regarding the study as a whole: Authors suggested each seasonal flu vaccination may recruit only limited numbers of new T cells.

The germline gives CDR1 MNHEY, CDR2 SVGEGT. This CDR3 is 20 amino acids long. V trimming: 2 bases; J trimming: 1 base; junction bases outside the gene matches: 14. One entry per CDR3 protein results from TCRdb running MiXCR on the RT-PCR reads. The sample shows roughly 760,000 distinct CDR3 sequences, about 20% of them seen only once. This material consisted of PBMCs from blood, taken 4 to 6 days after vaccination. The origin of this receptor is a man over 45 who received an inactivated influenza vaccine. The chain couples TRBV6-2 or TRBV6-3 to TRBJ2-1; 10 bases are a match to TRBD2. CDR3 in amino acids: CASSYNVRGSGRTSYNEQFF. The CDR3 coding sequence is TGTGCCAGCAGTTACAATGTTAGGGGTAGCGGGAGGACATCCTACAATGAGCAGTTCTTC.